Below are 27 T cell receptor beta chains sequenced from a single sample in a study of breast tumors, draining lymph nodes, adjacent tissues. Samples came from axillary lymph nodes draining the breast cancer. TCRdb itself ran the multiplex PCR reads through MiXCR, one entry per CDR3 protein. The sample shows about 270,000 distinct CDR3 sequences, over 25% of them seen only once. The sequencing sample was made of axillary lymph node tissue. The receptors shown here come from a female donor with breast cancer. Some clones in this sample may be carry-over from other donors' samples.

The chain uses TRBV6-5 and TRBJ2-7; D may be TRBD2 (6 bases). CDR3 length: 15 amino acids. The germline CDR1 and CDR2 sequences are MNHEY and SVGAGI. With 5 bases removed from V and 1 base from J, the gap between germline ends came to 15 bases. DNA of the CDR3: TGTGCCAGCAGTCACGCCGGGACTCTGTCCTACGAGCAGTACTTC. Protein sequence: CASSHAGTLSYEQYF.

This clonotype showed up many times. The rearrangement joins TRBV5-6 to TRBJ2-7, with 9 bases matching TRBD2. The V gene's germline CDR1 is SGHDT and CDR2 YYEEEE. This CDR3 contains 15 residues. After removal of 1 base from V and 4 bases from J, the junction contained 6 bases not matched to a gene. Written as DNA, the CDR3 is TGTGCCAGCAGCTTGACTGGGACTAGCCAATACGAGCAGTACTTC. Translation: CASSLTGTSQYEQYF.

The chain carries TRBV28 and TRBJ2-1, with D tentatively TRBD2 (6 bases). This CDR3 comprises 16 residues. Germline loops: CDR1 MDHEN, CDR2 SYDVKM. Deletions cut 3 bases from V and 0 bases from J, with 12 bases between. CDR3: CASSFGGASSYNEQFF. In DNA form, the CDR3 reads TGTGCCAGCAGTTTCGGCGGGGCCAGCTCCTACAATGAGCAGTTCTTC.

This clonotype was picked up a small number of times. This sequence joins TRBV28 and TRBJ1-2; TRBD1 aligns across 7 bases. The CDR3 totals 15 residues. V lost 6 bases and J lost 4; bases outside the gene matches: 11. Germline V lookup: CDR1 MDHEN, CDR2 SYDVKM. The CDR3 region has the DNA TGTGCCAGCAGCAAGCGACAGGGATCGGGCTATGGCTACACCTTC. Translated, it gives CASSKRQGSGYGYTF.

This clonotype was detected many times. The CDR3 coding sequence is TGTGCCAGTACTCTTAGACAGGGGACTAATGAAAAACTGTTTTTT. Residues: CASTLRQGTNEKLFF. The V call is TRBV19, the J call TRBJ1-4; 8 positions match TRBD1. J lost 2 bases, V lost 7 bases, and 6 bases had no gene match. The germline V gene has CDR1 LNHDA and CDR2 SQIVND (reference sequence). The CDR3 extends over 15 amino acids.

A note on this clonotype: This may be a read error: a much more frequent sequence differs by one nucleotide. The J gene is TRBJ2-3, the V gene TRBV9; D possibly corresponds to TRBD2 (5 bases). The CDR3 has 15 amino acids. Germline CDR1 reads SGDLS; CDR2 reads YYNGEE. The CDR3 spells CASSVRGSGIDTPYF. The CDR3 bases are TGTGCCAGCAGCGTACGAGGGAGTGGGATAGATACGCCGTATTTT.

This rearrangement joins TRBV5-6 to TRBJ2-2, with 9 nucleotides matching TRBD2. The germline gives CDR1 SGHDT, CDR2 YYEEEE. Unmatched junction bases numbered 21, after V lost 3 bases and J lost 6 bases. The CDR3 length is 20 residues. In nucleotides, the CDR3 is TGTGCCAGCAGCTCCACCCCCAGTGTCGCGGGAGGGCCGAAGGCCGGGGAGCTGTTTTTT. Amino acid sequence: CASSSTPSVAGGPKAGELFF.

The V call is TRBV30, the J call TRBJ2-1; D may be TRBD1 or TRBD2 (6 bases each). This CDR3 contains 12 residues. With 5 bases removed from V and 10 bases from J, the gap between germline ends came to 15 bases. Per germline, CDR1 GTSNPN and CDR2 SVGIG (reference sequence). The CDR3 protein is CAWGWGAHEQFF. CDR3 DNA sequence: TGTGCCTGGGGGTGGGGGGCGCACGAGCAGTTCTTC.

This clonotype was recorded at least ten times. V and J are TRBV24-1 and TRBJ1-2, with D perhaps TRBD1 (5 bases). Germline V gene data show CDR1 as KGHDR and CDR2 as SFDVKD. Trimming left V 3 bases short and J 6 bases short, with 10 bases between. CDR3 length: 13 residues. The CDR3 region has the DNA TGTGCCACCAGTGATCGGGGGACGCATGGCTACACCTTC. Translation gives CATSDRGTHGYTF.

This clonotype was recorded many times. The chain carries TRBV11-3 and TRBJ2-1; 7 nucleotides agree with TRBD1. The CDR3 sequence is 15 residues long. Germline values: CDR1 SGHNT, CDR2 YENEEA. V lost 4 bases, J lost 6 bases, and 9 bases stayed unmatched. CDR3 sequence: CASSSGTARRNEQFF. In DNA, the CDR3 is TGTGCCAGCAGCTCAGGGACAGCACGACGCAATGAGCAGTTCTTC.

This clonotype was counted at least ten times. This chain joins TRBV7-2 and TRBJ2-5, with TRBD1 as a possible D gene (5 bases). CDR3 size: 15 residues. CDR1 SGHTA and CDR2 FQGNSA come from the germline V gene. The V end lost 2 bases, the J end lost 2 bases, and 12 bases lay between the germline ends. The CDR3 DNA follows: TGTGCCAGCAGCTTAATAGGGGCCCTTCAAGAGACCCAGTACTTC. The encoded protein is CASSLIGALQETQYF.

This chain uses TRBV20-1 with TRBJ1-1, with D possibly matching TRBD1 (6 bases). Germline assignment: CDR1 DFQATT and CDR2 SNEGSKA (reference sequence). The CDR3 consists of 14 residues. Trimming took 4 bases from V and 2 from J, leaving 14 bases between them. The CDR3 sequence: CSAKGFRGNTEAFF. DNA of the CDR3: TGCAGTGCTAAGGGTTTCAGGGGAAACACTGAAGCTTTCTTT.

This clonotype occurred many times. The J gene is TRBJ1-2, the V gene TRBV19; 11 bases line up with TRBD1. Germline loops: CDR1 LNHDA, CDR2 SQIVND (reference sequence). The trim removed 9 bases at V and 2 bases at J, leaving 8 bases unmatched. The CDR3 extends over 15 amino acids. CDR3 nucleotides: TGTGCCAGCCGGGACAGGGGGGACAAGAACTATGGCTACACCTTC. This sequence encodes CASRDRGDKNYGYTF.

The rearrangement joins TRBV7-2 to TRBJ2-5; TRBD1 matches at 9 bases. Germline-derived CDR1 and CDR2 are SGHTA and FQGNSA. With 4 bases clipped from V and 5 bases from J, the junction kept 5 bases outside the gene matches. The CDR3 is 14 amino acids. The CDR3 sequence is CASSSRDRAETQYF. The CDR3, as DNA: TGTGCCAGCAGCTCCCGGGACAGGGCGGAGACCCAGTACTTC.

This clonotype has a count of ten or more. The gene calls are TRBV13 and TRBJ2-3; D remains unclear. Germline lookup yields CDR1 PRHDT and CDR2 FYEKMQ (reference sequence). This CDR3 comprises 14 residues. The V gene lost 3 bases and the J gene lost 2 bases, with 9 bases spanning the gap. In DNA form, the CDR3 reads TGTGCCAGCAGCTTTCGAGCTAACACAGATACGCAGTATTTT. Its protein is CASSFRANTDTQYF.

The chain carries TRBV12-3 or TRBV12-4 and TRBJ1-4; 8 bases align to TRBD1. The CDR3 sequence is 16 residues long. V was clipped by 6 bases and J by 7 bases; unmatched bases: 13. CDR3 sequence: CASSTGLDRVAEKLFF. In nucleotides, the CDR3 is TGTGCCAGCAGCACGGGACTGGACAGGGTGGCTGAAAAACTGTTTTTT.

The sample holds many counts of this clonotype. The rearrangement uses TRBV19 and TRBJ1-5, with D possibly being TRBD1 (6 bases). The CDR3 runs to 18 residues. The V end was cut by 7 bases, the J end by 6 bases, with 28 bases between. CDR1 and CDR2 from the germline V gene are LNHDA and SQIVND (reference sequence). The CDR3 nucleotides are TGTGCCAGTACCCCATCAGGCAGGGGCGCAGCGATCGGTCAGCCCCAGCATTTT. Its translation is CASTPSGRGAAIGQPQHF.

As regards this clonotype: Since a much larger clone is just one base distant, this may be a read error. The V and J genes are TRBV6-5 and TRBJ1-2; D is unclear. This CDR3 region has 13 residues. Germline CDR1 reads MNHEY; CDR2 reads SVGAGI. The DNA of the CDR3 is TGTGCCAGCAGTAACTCTGGGTGGGAAGGCTACACCTTC. It yields the protein CASSNSGWEGYTF.

This clonotype was recorded at least ten times. The rearrangement links TRBV5-6 to TRBJ2-7; 7 nucleotides line up with TRBD2. CDR3 size: 16 residues. J lost 3 bases, V lost 4 bases, and 13 bases had no gene match. Per the germline V gene, CDR1 is SGHDT and CDR2 is YYEEEE. The CDR3 region has the DNA TGTGCCAGCAGCGTGACGGTCTGGACTAGGAGCTACGAGCAGTACTTC. It is translated as CASSVTVWTRSYEQYF.

This chain links TRBV7-2 with TRBJ1-6, with 10 bases that match TRBD1. V gave up 4 bases and J gave up 10 bases; unmatched junction bases: 4. CDR3 size: 14 residues. The germline CDR1 and CDR2 sequences are SGHTA and FQGNSA. CDR3 protein: CASSSGTGVSPLHF. The CDR3, as DNA: TGTGCCAGCAGCTCCGGGACAGGGGTATCACCCCTCCACTTT.

On this clonotype: A single base separates this from a much larger clone, so it may be a read error. This chain joins TRBV12-3 or TRBV12-4 and TRBJ2-3, with D perhaps given as TRBD1 or TRBD2 (6 bases each). The CDR3 has 14 amino acids. As DNA, the CDR3 is TGTGCCAGCGGTTTGTTAGGGGGGATAGATACGCAGTATTTT. Amino acid sequence: CASGLLGGIDTQYF.

At least ten counts were recorded for this clonotype. V and J are TRBV29-1 and TRBJ2-7; D tentatively reads TRBD1 or TRBD2 (5 bases each). Between the trimmed V and J ends, which lost 6 bases and 3 bases, there was a span of 12 bases. Looked up from germline, CDR1 is SQVTM and CDR2 is ANQGSEA. The CDR3 loop spans 12 amino acids. This CDR3 reads CSVPGPRYEQYF. The CDR3 nucleotides are TGCAGCGTCCCGGGACCCCGCTACGAGCAGTACTTC.

The CDR3 region is CASSSQGLPIEQYF. CDR3 DNA: TGTGCCAGCAGTTCCCAGGGACTCCCTATCGAGCAGTACTTC. The chain recombines TRBV27 with TRBJ2-7, with D perhaps TRBD2 (6 bases). Trimming shortened V by 4 bases and J by 6 bases, and 16 bases separated the two germline ends. The germline V gene encodes CDR1 MNHEY and CDR2 SMNVEV (reference sequence). The CDR3 contains 14 residues.

There are many counts of this clonotype. The chain recombines TRBV5-1 with TRBJ2-3; 12 bases line up with TRBD2. Trimming at V came to 3 bases and at J to 3 bases, leaving 2 bases not matched to a gene. CDR1 and CDR2 from the germline V gene are SGHRS and YFSETQ. The CDR3 covers 15 residues. The CDR3 DNA reads TGCGCCAGCAGCTCCGGGACTAGCGGGACAGATACGCAGTATTTT. Amino acid sequence: CASSSGTSGTDTQYF.

A remark on this clonotype: The missing conserved phenylalanine or tryptophan at the end of this CDR3 makes a read error likely. This chain joins TRBV6-6 and TRBJ2-5; 9 bases match TRBD1. This CDR3 is built from 14 residues. V dropped 8 bases and J dropped 5; count of bases not matched to a gene: 9. Germline V gene lookup returns CDR1 MNHNY and CDR2 SVGAGI (reference sequence). This chain's CDR3 is CASGPRDREETQYS. CDR3 nucleotides: TGTGCCAGCGGCCCCCGGGACAGGGAGGAGACCCAGTACTCC.

This clonotype was recorded a few times. A much larger clone lies one base from this, so it may be a read error. The chain recombines TRBV6-6 with TRBJ2-2; D call uncertain. Trimming pared 10 bases from V and 0 bases from J, leaving 9 bases between. The CDR3 length is 13 residues. Looked up from germline, CDR1 is MNHNY and CDR2 is SVGAGI (reference sequence). The CDR3 region is CATDRANTGELFF. The CDR3 DNA reads as TGTGCCACCGACCGCGCGAACACCGGGGAGCTGTTTTTT.

In its sample, this clonotype was seen many times. V is TRBV9 and J is TRBJ1-2; D call uncertain. Deletions cut 2 bases from V and 0 bases from J, with 8 bases between. Germline V gene data show CDR1 as SGDLS and CDR2 as YYNGEE. The CDR3 consists of 14 residues. CDR3 residues: CASSVGWANYGYTF. CDR3 bases: TGTGCCAGCAGCGTGGGGTGGGCTAACTATGGCTACACCTTC.